Listed here are 24 T cell receptor beta chains from one sample, sequenced in a study of T-cell reconstitution after alpha-beta-depleted transplantation in children. As it was prepared, the TCRbeta library received unique molecular identifiers. Each CDR3 protein gets one entry after TCRdb re-called the PCR reads with MiXCR. Of roughly 100,000 distinct CDR3 sequences detected, around 6.1% appear once; the ten largest clones hold about 6%. Sequencing used PBMCs, mostly from graft donor cells, obtained 60 days after TCRalphabeta/CD19-depleted stem cell transplant. The receptors shown here come from a female patient aged 2-9 years who had a stem cell transplant for Fanconi anemia, so the T cells may come from the graft donor.

This clonotype has a count of ten or more. The gene calls are TRBV28 and TRBJ1-1; D not certain. There are 13 residues in the CDR3. Germline V gives CDR1 MDHEN, CDR2 SYDVKM. Trimming left V 1 base short and J 3 bases short, with 6 bases between. The CDR3 DNA sequence: TGTGCCAGCAGTTTATTGGGCCACACTGAAGCTTTCTTT. Protein: CASSLLGHTEAFF. Looking up the rest from reference TRBV28 and TRBJ1-1 gives the full variable domain: DVKVTQSSRYLVKRTGEKVFLECVQDMDHENMFWYRQDPGLGLRLIYFSYDVKMKEKGDIPEGYSVSREKKERFSLILESASTNQTSMYLCASSLLGHTEAFFGQGTRLTVV.

CDR3 in amino acids: CASSQAPRDRDYEQYF. In nucleotides, the CDR3 is TGCGCCAGCAGCCAAGCGCCCCGGGACAGGGACTACGAGCAGTACTTC. This chain links TRBV4-1 with TRBJ2-7; TRBD1 agrees at 9 bases. The CDR3 covers 16 residues. V was clipped by 1 base and J by 3 bases; unmatched bases: 7. Germline CDR1 reads MGHRA; CDR2 reads YSYEKL.

This clonotype showed up just a few times. The chain recombines TRBV18 with TRBJ2-3, with no clear D. The germline CDR1 and CDR2 sequences are KGHSH and LQKENI. Trimming took off 0 bases at V and 1 base at J, with 5 bases between the two ends. The CDR3 loop spans 14 amino acids. The DNA of the CDR3 is TGTGCCAGCTCACCACCCATGGGCACAGATACGCAGTATTTT. Its translation is CASSPPMGTDTQYF. The full variable domain, with the rest looked up from reference TRBV18 and TRBJ2-3, is NAGVMQNPRHLVRRRGQEARLRCSPMKGHSHVYWYRQLPEEGLKFMVYLQKENIIDESGMPKERFSAEFPKEGPSILRIQQVVRGDSAAYFCASSPPMGTDTQYFGPGTRLTVL.

At least ten counts were recorded for this clonotype. The chain employs TRBV9 and TRBJ2-7, with 8 bases identical to TRBD2. The V and J ends lost 3 bases and 2 bases, in that order; junction bases with no gene match: 7. The germline CDR1 and CDR2 sequences are SGDLS and YYNGEE. CDR3 length: 15 amino acids. In DNA form, the CDR3 reads TGTGCCAGCAGCGATAGCGTAGCGGGGACCTACGAGCAGTACTTC. Translation gives CASSDSVAGTYEQYF.

This clonotype occurred many times. The gene calls are TRBV2 and TRBJ2-4; 10 nucleotides agree with TRBD1. V dropped 7 bases and J dropped 0; count of bases not matched to a gene: 18. This CDR3 spans 20 amino acids. Looked up from germline, CDR1 is SNHLY and CDR2 is FYNNEI. CDR3: CASTKTLSGTGDLAKNIQYF. The CDR3, as DNA: TGTGCCAGCACCAAAACGCTTTCCGGGACAGGGGACTTAGCCAAAAACATTCAGTACTTC.

This clonotype was picked up many times. The chain recombines TRBV20-1 with TRBJ2-3; perhaps TRBD2 as D (6 bases). Trimming pared 6 bases from V and 3 bases from J, leaving 16 bases between. The CDR3 consists of 14 residues. Germline values: CDR1 DFQATT, CDR2 SNEGSKA (reference sequence). As DNA, the CDR3 is TGCAGTGCCCTAGATTGGGCGGGGACAGATACGCAGTATTTT. Residues: CSALDWAGTDTQYF.

This clonotype was seen repeatedly, ten times or more. The genes are TRBV6-5 and TRBJ2-1; 8 bases match TRBD1. This CDR3 has 14 residues. The ends lost 2 bases at V and 6 bases at J; junction bases unmatched: 3. CDR1 and CDR2 (germline): MNHEY, SVGAGI. As DNA, the CDR3 is TGTGCCAGCAGTTACGGACAGGGTAGCAATGAGCAGTTCTTC. Protein: CASSYGQGSNEQFF.

This clonotype was picked up many times. The V and J genes are TRBV3-1 and TRBJ2-4; 16 bases fit TRBD2. CDR3 length: 19 amino acids. In germline, CDR1 is LGHDT, CDR2 YNNKEL (reference sequence). The V and J ends lost 4 bases and 3 bases, in that order; junction bases with no gene match: 9. The CDR3 DNA sequence: TGTGCCAGCAGCCGACAGGGACTAGCGGGAGGGCCGGGCAAAAACATTCAGTACTTC. Translated, it gives CASSRQGLAGGPGKNIQYF.

This clonotype was counted at least ten times. The chain couples TRBV28 to TRBJ2-3, with 9 bases lining up with TRBD1. V was clipped by 5 bases and J by 0 bases; unmatched bases: 3. The V gene's germline CDR1 is MDHEN and CDR2 SYDVKM. The CDR3 consists of 15 residues. The CDR3 DNA is TGTGCCAGCAGTCCGACAGGGGGAAGCACAGATACGCAGTATTTT. Translation: CASSPTGGSTDTQYF.

Concerning this clonotype itself: Given a much more abundant clone one base away, this may be a read error. The genes are TRBV10-3 and TRBJ2-5, with D hard to call. Germline assignment: CDR1 ENHRY and CDR2 SYGVKD. V lost 3 bases to trimming and J lost 5 bases, with 4 bases between them. The CDR3 has 11 amino acids. The CDR3 coding sequence is TGTGCCATCAGTGACTCGGAGACCCAGTACTTC. This translates into CAISDSETQYF.

The gene calls are TRBV18 and TRBJ2-1; D remains unclear. This CDR3 has 15 amino acids. Trimming left V 5 bases short and J 3 bases short, with 14 bases between. The V gene's germline CDR1 is KGHSH and CDR2 LQKENI. The CDR3 region is CASSSHIGGYNEQFF. The CDR3 DNA reads as TGTGCCAGCTCAAGTCACATCGGCGGCTACAATGAGCAGTTCTTC.

The chain recombines TRBV6-5 with TRBJ1-2; D uncertain. Germline V gene lookup returns CDR1 MNHEY and CDR2 SVGAGI. The CDR3 is 13 residues long. Deletions cut 0 bases from V and 8 bases from J, with 10 bases between. The CDR3 loop is CASSYSRSQGYTF. CDR3 DNA: TGTGCCAGCAGTTACTCGAGAAGTCAGGGCTACACCTTC.

This clonotype was found many times. The chain uses TRBV9 and TRBJ2-3; D ambiguous. V lost 10 bases, J lost 2 bases, and 29 bases lay in between. This CDR3 is built from 18 residues. Germline CDR1 and CDR2: SGDLS and YYNGEE. The CDR3: CAPPRRRPWASPTDTQYF. The CDR3 DNA follows: TGTGCCCCACCCCGGCGACGTCCTTGGGCCTCACCCACAGATACGCAGTATTTT.

This clonotype was observed a few times. V usage is TRBV20-1 and J usage is TRBJ2-7, with 12 bases matching TRBD2. The CDR3 covers 18 residues. Germline V gene lookup returns CDR1 DFQATT and CDR2 SNEGSKA (reference sequence). Unmatched junction bases numbered 11, after V lost 1 base and J lost 1 base. The CDR3 here is CSARVASGGAGWSYEQYF. The CDR3, as DNA: TGCAGTGCTAGAGTCGCTAGCGGGGGGGCCGGGTGGTCCTACGAGCAGTACTTC.

Comments on this clonotype: One junction end does not reproduce the germline sequence, and a read error may be involved. This sequence joins TRBV7-2 and TRBJ2-3, with TRBD2 matching 8 bases. The CDR3 is 17 amino acids. Germline assignment: CDR1 SGHTA and CDR2 FQGNSA. DNA of the CDR3: TGTGCCAGCAGCTTAGCAGTGACTAGCGTTGGCACAGATACGCAGAATTTT. Translating it yields CASSLAVTSVGTDTQNF.

This clonotype was found many times. This rearrangement joins TRBV28 to TRBJ2-3; TRBD2 agrees at 10 bases. The CDR3 runs 15 residues. Germline V CDR1 and CDR2: MDHEN, SYDVKM. J was trimmed by 4 bases and V by 4 bases; bases with no gene match: 5. The CDR3: CASSSIAGGPDTQYF. In DNA, the CDR3 is TGTGCCAGCAGTTCTATAGCGGGAGGCCCAGATACGCAGTATTTT.

J is TRBJ2-4 and V is TRBV11-2, with 8 bases aligning to TRBD2. V lost 1 base to trimming and J lost 3 bases; unmatched junction nucleotides: 8. Germline V gene data show CDR1 as SGHAT and CDR2 as FQNNGV. The CDR3 runs to 17 residues. CDR3: CASSLGMGTRGKNIQYF. The CDR3 DNA follows: TGTGCCAGCAGCTTAGGGATGGGGACTAGGGGCAAAAACATTCAGTACTTC. Full variable domain (missing parts from reference TRBV11-2 and TRBJ2-4): EAGVAQSPRYKIIEKRQSVAFWCNPISGHATLYWYQQILGQGPKLLIQFQNNGVVDDSQLPKDRFSAERLKGVDSTLKIQPAKLEDSAVYLCASSLGMGTRGKNIQYFGAGTRLSVL.

The sample holds a few counts of this clonotype. The chain links TRBV7-9 to TRBJ2-7; 11 bases are a match to TRBD2. Trimming removed 6 bases from V and 1 base from J; junction bases left unmatched: 5. The length of the CDR3 is 15 residues. CDR1 is SEHNR and CDR2 is FQNEAQ in the germline V gene (reference sequence). The CDR3 DNA is TGTGCCAGCAGGGCCGGGACTAGCGGTTCCTACGAGCAGTACTTC. This sequence encodes CASRAGTSGSYEQYF.

This clonotype has at least ten counts. This chain connects TRBV29-1 to TRBJ2-5; D gene ambiguous. Germline V gene sequence: CDR1 SQVTM, CDR2 ANQGSEA. The V end was cut by 6 bases, the J end by 1 base, with 15 bases between. The CDR3 spans 14 residues. In DNA form, the CDR3 reads TGCAGCGTCCAGAAAACCATATCCCAAGAGACCCAGTACTTC. Translating gives CSVQKTISQETQYF.

The gene calls are TRBV5-1 and TRBJ2-5, with 15 bases identical to TRBD2. V dropped 5 bases and J dropped 1; count of bases not matched to a gene: 12. Germline values: CDR1 SGHRS, CDR2 YFSETQ. CDR3 length: 19 amino acids. The CDR3 protein is CASRKIPGLAGGSQETQYF. Here the CDR3 DNA reads TGCGCCAGCAGGAAGATACCGGGACTAGCGGGGGGATCCCAAGAGACCCAGTACTTC.

The rearrangement uses TRBV30 and TRBJ2-6; D is unclear. V dropped 2 bases and J dropped 2 bases, with 4 bases sitting between them. Germline V gives CDR1 GTSNPN, CDR2 SVGIG (reference sequence). The CDR3 consists of 13 residues. In DNA form, the CDR3 reads TGTGCCTGGAGTCTGGCTGGGGCCAACGTCCTGACTTTC. This sequence encodes CAWSLAGANVLTF.

Ten or more counts support this clonotype. The chain combines TRBV5-5 with TRBJ1-2, with 7 positions matching TRBD1. Trimming took 4 bases from V and 0 from J; bases not matched to a gene: 3. This CDR3 comprises 14 residues. CDR1 and CDR2 from the germline V gene are SGHKS and YYEKEE (reference sequence). In nucleotides, the CDR3 is TGTGCCAGCAGCGTTGGGACAGCTAACTATGGCTACACCTTC. Protein product: CASSVGTANYGYTF. Combining the CDR3 with reference TRBV5-5 and TRBJ1-2 gives the whole variable domain DAGVTQSPTHLIKTRGQQVTLRCSPISGHKSVSWYQQVLGQGPQFIFQYYEKEERGRGNFPDRFSARQFPNYSSELNVNALLLGDSALYLCASSVGTANYGYTFGSGTRLTVV.

This clonotype was counted many times. The chain has TRBV28 and TRBJ2-1; D uncertain. Germline V gene lookup returns CDR1 MDHEN and CDR2 SYDVKM. The CDR3 spans 14 residues. V was cut by 6 bases and J by 8 bases, with 17 bases left in between. The CDR3, as DNA: TGTGCCAGCAGCTTCCAGGTGGGAAGGGATGAGCAGTTCTTC. It translates to CASSFQVGRDEQFF.

The chain couples TRBV27 to TRBJ2-2, with 8 bases that match TRBD1. Germline V gene data show CDR1 as MNHEY and CDR2 as SMNVEV (reference sequence). The V gene end was trimmed by 2 bases and the J gene end by 2 bases; junction bases not matched to a gene: 4. This CDR3 region has 16 residues. CDR3 sequence reads: CASSLAGGYNTGELFF. Here the CDR3 DNA reads TGTGCCAGCAGTTTAGCAGGGGGCTACAACACCGGGGAGCTGTTTTTT.